A single sample is the source of the 30 T cell receptor beta chains below, sequenced in a study of CD8 T cells in Susac syndrome. An input of about 0.5 to 1 ug of RNA was subjected to reverse transcription using random hexamers. TCRdb analysed the immunoSEQ multiplex PCR reads with MiXCR anew, one entry per CDR3 protein. This sample has approximately 100,000 distinct CDR3 sequences, with roughly 91% found just once. Sequencing was carried out using CD4+ T cells from PBMCs. The receptors originated from a human donor in good health.

The chain uses TRBV27 and TRBJ2-7; D possibly corresponds to TRBD1 (6 bases). Trimming left V 6 bases short and J 2 bases short, with 20 bases between. There are 16 residues in the CDR3. Germline CDR1 MNHEY, CDR2 SMNVEV (reference sequence). The chain's CDR3 is CASSSKPGTRTYEQYF. DNA for the CDR3: TGTGCCAGCAGCTCCAAACCCGGGACACGGACCTACGAGCAGTACTTC.

The chain couples TRBV20-1 to TRBJ2-5; D ambiguous. Deletions cut 5 bases from V and 0 bases from J, with 10 bases between. This CDR3 spans 13 amino acids. CDR1 DFQATT and CDR2 SNEGSKA come from the germline V gene (reference sequence). For the CDR3, the DNA is TGCAGTGCTGTCGCGGAGCACCAAGAGACCCAGTACTTC. It translates to CSAVAEHQETQYF.

The chain carries TRBV19 and TRBJ2-5; D may match TRBD1 or TRBD2 (5 bases each). Germline V gene sequence: CDR1 LNHDA, CDR2 SQIVND (reference sequence). V dropped 3 bases and J dropped 3 bases, with 5 bases sitting between them. CDR3 length: 12 amino acids. CDR3 nucleotide sequence: TGTGCCAGTAGTATGGGGGAAGAGACCCAGTACTTC. This translates into CASSMGEETQYF. Using reference TRBV19 and TRBJ2-5 for the parts outside the CDR3, the full variable domain is DGGITQSPKYLFRKEGQNVTLSCEQNLNHDAMYWYRQDPGQGLRLIYYSQIVNDFQKGDIAEGYSVSREKKESFPLTVTSAQKNPTAFYLCASSMGEETQYFGPGTRLLVL.

The chain employs TRBV27 and TRBJ1-2; D is perhaps TRBD1 (5 bases). Trimming shortened V by 5 bases and J by 8 bases, and 21 bases separated the two germline ends. The CDR3 loop spans 15 amino acids. CDR1 MNHEY and CDR2 SMNVEV come from the germline V gene (reference sequence). CDR3 sequence reads: CASSPHLGRGYGYTF. Here the CDR3 DNA reads TGTGCCAGCAGTCCCCACTTGGGGAGGGGTTACGGCTACACCTTC.

This chain connects TRBV29-1 to TRBJ2-7; unclear D gene. V dropped 1 base and J dropped 4 bases, with 11 bases sitting between them. This CDR3 has 13 amino acids. Germline CDR1 SQVTM, CDR2 ANQGSEA. The CDR3 loop reads CSVEGKDGYEQYF. As DNA, the CDR3 is TGCAGCGTTGAAGGGAAGGACGGTTACGAGCAGTACTTC.

This chain links TRBV14 with TRBJ2-1; 7 bases are shared with TRBD2. The CDR3 totals 15 residues. The junction had 6 bases not matched to a gene; V was cut back by 6 bases and J by 1 base. Germline V CDR1 and CDR2: SGHDN, FVKESK. CDR3 nucleotides: TGTGCCAGCAGGCGTACTAGCGAGTCCTACAATGAGCAGTTCTTC. Its translation: CASRRTSESYNEQFF.

The rearrangement links TRBV20-1 to TRBJ2-1, with unresolved D. V was shortened by 0 bases and J by 6 bases, with 15 bases between the two germline ends. CDR1 is DFQATT, CDR2 SNEGSKA, per germline (reference sequence). There are 15 residues in the CDR3. The CDR3 is CSARDGAQPSNEQFF. Written as DNA, the CDR3 is TGCAGTGCTAGAGATGGAGCACAGCCAAGCAATGAGCAGTTCTTC.

A single count supports this clonotype. The genes are TRBV18 and TRBJ2-1; TRBD1 matches at 10 bases. Germline lookup yields CDR1 KGHSH and CDR2 LQKENI. Unmatched junction bases numbered 2, after V lost 2 bases and J lost 7 bases. This CDR3 has 14 amino acids. The CDR3 sequence: CASSPGQGGNEQFF. Written as DNA, the CDR3 is TGTGCCAGCTCACCAGGACAGGGGGGGAATGAGCAGTTCTTC.

The chain couples TRBV7-9 to TRBJ1-5, with no clear D. This CDR3 contains 15 residues. Between the trimmed V and J ends, which lost 1 base and 0 bases, there was a span of 7 bases. CDR1 and CDR2 (germline): SEHNR, FQNEAQ (reference sequence). The CDR3: CASSLGDYSNQPQHF. In DNA form, the CDR3 reads TGTGCCAGCAGCTTAGGAGATTATAGCAATCAGCCCCAGCATTTT.

The chain employs TRBV5-1 and TRBJ2-5; D is uncertain. Germline CDR1 is SGHRS and CDR2 is YFSETQ. V was cut by 0 bases and J by 0 bases, with 9 bases left in between. The CDR3 loop spans 15 amino acids. The DNA of the CDR3 is TGCGCCAGCAGCTTGGTTCAGGACGACCAAGAGACCCAGTACTTC. It specifies CASSLVQDDQETQYF.

V gene TRBV7-3 combines with J gene TRBJ2-5, with D perhaps TRBD1 (6 bases). The CDR3 is 16 amino acids. V gave up 5 bases and J gave up 4 bases, with 20 bases separating them. Germline V gene lookup returns CDR1 SGHTA and CDR2 FQGTGA. DNA for the CDR3: TGTGCCAGCAGCGGTGGGGCCTCCCCAGGGGTAGAGACCCAGTACTTC. Protein: CASSGGASPGVETQYF.

The CDR3 is CATSRDLKASGRADEQFF. The DNA for the CDR3 is TGTGCCACCAGCAGAGATCTCAAGGCTAGCGGGAGGGCGGATGAGCAGTTCTTC. The chain recombines TRBV15 with TRBJ2-1; 12 positions match TRBD2. The J segment lost 8 bases and the V segment lost 0 bases, leaving 11 bases of the junction unmatched. This CDR3 is built from 18 residues. Germline CDR1 LNHNV, CDR2 YYDKDF (reference sequence).

The chain is built from TRBV12-3 or TRBV12-4 and TRBJ2-1, with 14 bases matching TRBD2. V was clipped by 8 bases and J by 10 bases; unmatched bases: 4. The CDR3 loop spans 13 amino acids. The CDR3, as DNA: TGTGCCAGCGGGACTAGCGGGAGTAGGGAGCAGTTCTTC. It yields the protein CASGTSGSREQFF.

The chain recombines TRBV5-1 with TRBJ2-7; 7 bases agree with TRBD2. Germline V lookup: CDR1 SGHRS, CDR2 YFSETQ. Germline trimming cut 5 bases from V and 2 bases from J; bases unmatched to any gene: 7. This CDR3 has 14 amino acids. CDR3 in amino acids: CASSLPGRAYEQYF. CDR3 coding DNA: TGCGCCAGCAGTCTCCCAGGGAGGGCCTACGAGCAGTACTTC.

The chain combines TRBV30 with TRBJ2-2; the D is unclear. CDR1 is GTSNPN, CDR2 SVGIG, per germline (reference sequence). The ends were cut back, 0 bases at V and 5 bases at J, with 7 bases in the middle. The CDR3 runs to 13 residues. The CDR3 nucleotides read TGTGCCTGGAGTGTACACTCGACCGGGGAGCTGTTTTTT. Residues: CAWSVHSTGELFF.

The rearrangement links TRBV4-3 to TRBJ1-1; D uncertain. CDR1 is LGHNA, CDR2 YSLEER, per germline. The ends were cut back, 1 base at V and 4 bases at J, with 7 bases in the middle. There are 13 residues in the CDR3. The DNA of the CDR3 is TGCGCCAGCAGCCAAGCTCGGGGCACTGAAGCTTTCTTT. Protein: CASSQARGTEAFF.

The CDR3 DNA reads as TGCGCCAGCGGAAGGGACACTAGCACAGATACGCAGTATTTT. Translation gives CASGRDTSTDTQYF. This rearrangement joins TRBV5-1 to TRBJ2-3, with a possible D match to TRBD1 (6 bases). The germline V gene has CDR1 SGHRS and CDR2 YFSETQ. The CDR3 covers 14 residues. With 7 bases removed from V and 0 bases from J, the gap between germline ends came to 12 bases.

The rearrangement links TRBV2 to TRBJ2-1; 9 bases align to TRBD2. Germline-derived CDR1 and CDR2 are SNHLY and FYNNEI. Germline trimming cut 3 bases from V and 7 bases from J; bases unmatched to any gene: 7. The CDR3 covers 15 residues. CDR3 DNA: TGTGCCAGCAGTGACCCGGGACTAGCAGTGAATGAGCAGTTCTTC. Protein sequence: CASSDPGLAVNEQFF.

This clonotype was picked up a small number of times. The chain couples TRBV14 to TRBJ2-6, with D perhaps matching TRBD1 (5 bases). V lost 1 base and J 5 bases, leaving 9 bases between the germline ends. From germline, CDR1 is SGHDN and CDR2 FVKESK. This CDR3 spans 15 amino acids. CDR3 nucleotides: TGTGCCAGCAGCCAAGCGACAGTGAGGGCCAACGTCCTGACTTTC. Translation: CASSQATVRANVLTF.

V and J are TRBV18 and TRBJ1-5; 7 bases agree with TRBD1. The CDR3 covers 18 residues. Trimming cost V 2 bases and J 7 bases; bases outside gene matches: 17. Germline-derived CDR1 and CDR2 are KGHSH and LQKENI. In DNA form, the CDR3 reads TGTGCCAGCTCACCATTGCACGGTAGGTCAGGGGGAAGACAGCCCCAGCATTTT. Translated, it gives CASSPLHGRSGGRQPQHF.

This clonotype appeared a single time. The rearrangement uses TRBV11-3 and TRBJ2-1; TRBD2 agrees at 10 bases. The CDR3 covers 15 residues. After removal of 4 bases from V and 7 bases from J, the junction contained 7 bases not matched to a gene. Germline V gene data show CDR1 as SGHNT and CDR2 as YENEEA. The CDR3 sequence is CASSSKRGGWNEQFF. CDR3 sequence (DNA): TGTGCCAGCAGCTCCAAGCGGGGGGGCTGGAATGAGCAGTTCTTC.

V gene TRBV10-3 combines with J gene TRBJ2-3, with 9 bases aligning to TRBD1. Germline V gives CDR1 ENHRY, CDR2 SYGVKD. V trimming: 3 bases; J trimming: 6 bases; junction bases outside the gene matches: 7. The CDR3 contains 15 residues. The CDR3 spells CAISETGGPSDTQYF. As DNA, the CDR3 is TGTGCCATCAGTGAAACAGGGGGCCCATCGGATACGCAGTATTTT.

The J gene is TRBJ2-3, the V gene TRBV2; 14 nucleotides match TRBD2. Germline V gives CDR1 SNHLY, CDR2 FYNNEI. J lost 4 bases, V lost 4 bases, and 7 bases had no gene match. The CDR3 has 17 amino acids. The CDR3: CASSVPGLAGESDTQYF. CDR3 bases: TGTGCCAGCAGTGTCCCGGGACTAGCGGGGGAGTCAGATACGCAGTATTTT.

The chain recombines TRBV7-2 with TRBJ1-2; D is unclear. Germline CDR1 is SGHTA and CDR2 is FQGNSA. The CDR3 is made up of 12 amino acids. V was trimmed by 5 bases and J by 8 bases, leaving 12 bases between them. CDR3 sequence: CASSPLQRGYTF. The CDR3 DNA follows: TGTGCCAGCAGCCCCCTTCAGAGGGGCTACACCTTC.

This rearrangement joins TRBV3-1 to TRBJ1-2, with D maybe TRBD1 (6 bases). The V gene lost 3 bases and the J gene lost 6 bases, with 17 bases spanning the gap. The CDR3 extends over 15 amino acids. Germline CDR1 is LGHDT and CDR2 is YNNKEL (reference sequence). The chain's CDR3 is CASSHLFQGRNGYTF. CDR3 nucleotide sequence: TGTGCCAGCAGCCATCTATTTCAGGGGAGGAATGGCTACACCTTC.

The genes are TRBV25-1 and TRBJ2-7; 10 bases are a match to TRBD2. Germline CDR1 is MGHDK and CDR2 is SYGVNS. This CDR3 contains 13 residues. The junction had 9 bases not matched to a gene; V was cut back by 8 bases and J by 8 bases. The DNA for the CDR3 is TGTGCCAGCCAACCGGGACTAGCGTCGCAGCAGTACTTC. It yields the protein CASQPGLASQQYF.

The chain has TRBV12-3 or TRBV12-4 and TRBJ2-7; 11 nucleotides line up with TRBD2. V lost 3 bases and J lost 3; bases outside the gene matches: 19. This CDR3 has 20 residues. The CDR3 sequence: CASSFSFRRTIAGGGYEQYF. The CDR3 DNA follows: TGTGCCAGCAGTTTTTCGTTCCGTCGAACCATAGCGGGAGGGGGCTACGAGCAGTACTTC.

This chain links TRBV27 with TRBJ2-7; D is perhaps TRBD1 (6 bases). The length of the CDR3 is 15 residues. Germline CDR1 MNHEY, CDR2 SMNVEV (reference sequence). Trimming removed 8 bases at V and 5 bases at J, with 22 bases between. The CDR3 loop reads CASRSKLQGSDEQYF. As DNA, the CDR3 is TGTGCCAGCCGATCGAAGCTACAGGGTTCAGACGAGCAGTACTTC.

The chain has TRBV4-2 and TRBJ2-3; 11 bases map to TRBD2. This CDR3 has 18 residues. The germline V gene encodes CDR1 LGHNA and CDR2 YNFKEQ. Unmatched junction bases numbered 12, after V lost 0 bases and J lost 7 bases. The CDR3 here is CASSQDGTGLAGRNTQYF. As DNA, the CDR3 is TGTGCCAGCAGCCAAGATGGTACCGGACTAGCGGGTAGAAATACGCAGTATTTT.

The CDR3 sequence: CSSQTLSGRNTQYF. The CDR3 DNA follows: TGCAGCTCCCAGACTTTGAGCGGGAGGAATACGCAGTATTTT. The chain uses TRBV29-1 and TRBJ2-3; TRBD2 matches 9 bases. Germline V gene data show CDR1 as SQVTM and CDR2 as ANQGSEA. The CDR3 has 14 residues. The trim removed 8 bases at V and 7 bases at J, leaving 13 bases unmatched.